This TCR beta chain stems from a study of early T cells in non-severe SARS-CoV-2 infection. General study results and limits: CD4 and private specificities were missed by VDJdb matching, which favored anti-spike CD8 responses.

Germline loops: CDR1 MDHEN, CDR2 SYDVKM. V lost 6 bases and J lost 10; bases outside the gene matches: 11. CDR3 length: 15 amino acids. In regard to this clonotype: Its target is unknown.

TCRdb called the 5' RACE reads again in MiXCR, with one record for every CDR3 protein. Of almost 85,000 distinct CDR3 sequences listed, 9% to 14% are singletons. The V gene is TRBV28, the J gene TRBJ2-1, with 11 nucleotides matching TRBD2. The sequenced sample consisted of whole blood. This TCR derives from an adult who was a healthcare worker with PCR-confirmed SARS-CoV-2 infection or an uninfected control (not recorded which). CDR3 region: CASSATSGGQGEQFF. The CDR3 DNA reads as TGTGCCAGCAGCGCCACTAGCGGGGGACAAGGAGAGCAGTTCTTC.